This T cell receptor (beta chain) derives from a study of CD8+CD57+ T cells in acquired aplastic anemia (dated by TCRdb to 2017 to 2018). For the study in its entirety: On average, sorted CD4+ and CD8+ cells yielded 3.2 ug of extracted DNA, with a range of roughly 0.19 to 27.4 ug. Healthy donor samples averaged about 9.8 million reads for CD4+ and roughly 12 million for CD8+ cells. The study at large found these results: CD8+ Simpson's diversity did not differ significantly between patients and healthy controls (P=0.060). About 30 CD8+ CDR3 sequences were found in both patients and controls but appeared to be highly expressed in patients and within the immunodominant clones of the patients.

V and J lose 8 bases and 2 bases, and a span of 12 bases separates them. CDR1 and CDR2, looked up from the germline V gene, are MNHEY and SVGAGI. Reading from cysteine to phenylalanine, the CDR3 counts 13 amino acids. Only the CDR3 part of the read is kept: 39 bases, read in frame from the first base. TCR beta VDJ combination and CDR3 sequence profiling used genomic DNA as the template. An Illumina HiSeq 2000 was the platform used for TCR repertoire sequencing. In the original analysis: TRBV/TRBJ rearrangement plots, CDR3 size and DJ length profiles, and Simpson's diversity index were used to evaluate the repertoires. The most abundant DNA sequence in the deep sequencing data was defined as the immunodominant clone. CDR3 amino acid sequences were screened for sharing across subjects and compared with published repertoires and the VDJdb database. The public reads were run again by TCRdb, first through fastp at Q25 and then through MiXCR, and only productive beta chains were kept. Rows matching on CDR3 protein sequence are summarized as one entry with the most common DNA and genes. The V and J calls come from TCRdb's annotation, not from the publication. This sample is represented by 150,000 to 200,000 distinct CDR3 sequences; approximately 44% of them were singletons. About 1.1% of the sample is taken by the ten largest.

In this study, sorted CD4+ and CD8+ T cells from the blood of healthy subjects and of severe aplastic anemia patients had their TCR repertoires deep-sequenced. Ficoll-Paque density gradient centrifugation was used to isolate peripheral blood mononuclear cells. CD4+ and CD8+ T cells were sorted by FACS or magnetic beads before DNA extraction. This clonotype was observed at least ten times. Its antigen target is currently unknown. Base qualities are missing; no much larger clone stands one base away. The sequenced sample consisted of sorted CD4+, CD8+, or CD8+CD57+ T cells (not recorded which) from PBMCs. The receptor was isolated from a human donor in good health. The sequence joins TRBV6-5 to TRBJ1-1, with the D gene call left open. The DNA sequence reads TGTGCCAGCTTAGGGCGATTTAACACTGAAGCTTTCTTT. Its protein is CASLGRFNTEAFF.